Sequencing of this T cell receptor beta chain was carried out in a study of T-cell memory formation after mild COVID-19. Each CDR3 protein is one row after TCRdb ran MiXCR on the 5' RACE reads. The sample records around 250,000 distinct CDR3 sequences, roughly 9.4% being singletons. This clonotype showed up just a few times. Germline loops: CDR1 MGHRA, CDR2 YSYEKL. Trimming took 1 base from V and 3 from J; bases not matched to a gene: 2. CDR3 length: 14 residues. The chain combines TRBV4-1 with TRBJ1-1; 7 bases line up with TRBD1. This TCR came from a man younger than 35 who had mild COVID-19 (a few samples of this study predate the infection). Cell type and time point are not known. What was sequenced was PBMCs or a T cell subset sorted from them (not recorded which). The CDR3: CASSQGRGYTEAFF. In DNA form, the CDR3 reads TGCGCCAGCAGCCAAGGCAGGGGGTACACTGAAGCTTTCTTT.